This T cell receptor beta chain was identified during a study of beta chain features in type 1 diabetes. General observations from the study: More deletions and fewer insertions at VDJ junctions were found in patients with type 1 diabetes.

The authors reverse transcribed all of the isolated RNA, so sequencing captured expressed TCRB transcripts. Using immunoSEQ multiplex PCR, the repertoire was profiled, and TCRdb retains in-frame clones only, with some absent. In the table there are roughly 370,000 clones, roughly 13% of which are singletons. The germline CDR1 and CDR2 sequences are SGHVS and FNYEAQ. V shed 5 bases and J shed 10 bases, with 9 bases lying between them. The CDR3 runs 11 residues. Comments on this clone: The target antigen is unknown.

This chain joins TRBV7-6 and TRBJ2-1, with D perhaps matching TRBD1 (5 bases). This receptor was identified in a man younger than 45 in good health. Sequenced input: naive CD4+ T cells from blood. CDR3 in DNA: TGTGCCAGCAGCCAGTACAGGGAGCAGTTCTTC. Translation: CASSQYREQFF. The complete variable domain, with remaining parts taken from reference TRBV7-6 and TRBJ2-1, reads GAGVSQSPRYKVTKRGQDVALRCDPISGHVSLYWYRQALGQGPEFLTYFNYEAQQDKSGLPNDRFSAERPEGSISTLTIQRTEQRDSAMYRCASSQYREQFFGPGTRLTVL.